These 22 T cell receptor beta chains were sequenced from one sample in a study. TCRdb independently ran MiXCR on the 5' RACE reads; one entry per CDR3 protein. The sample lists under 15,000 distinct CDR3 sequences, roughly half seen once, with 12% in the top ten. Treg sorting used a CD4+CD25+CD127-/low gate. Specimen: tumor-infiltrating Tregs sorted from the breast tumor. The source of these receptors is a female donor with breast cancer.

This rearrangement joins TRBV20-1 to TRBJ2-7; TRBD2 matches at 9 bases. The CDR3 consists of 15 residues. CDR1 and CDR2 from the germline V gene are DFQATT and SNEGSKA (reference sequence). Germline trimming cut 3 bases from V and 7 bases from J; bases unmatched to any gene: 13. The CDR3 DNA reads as TGCAGTGCTAGTGATTGGACTAGCGCGTACAATGAGCAGTACTTC. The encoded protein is CSASDWTSAYNEQYF.

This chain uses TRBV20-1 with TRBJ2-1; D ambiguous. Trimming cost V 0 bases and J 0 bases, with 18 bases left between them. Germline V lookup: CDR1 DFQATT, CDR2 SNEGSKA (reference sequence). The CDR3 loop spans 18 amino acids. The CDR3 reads CSARDQRNPISSYNEQFF. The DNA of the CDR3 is TGCAGTGCTAGAGATCAAAGGAATCCCATAAGCTCCTACAATGAGCAGTTCTTC.

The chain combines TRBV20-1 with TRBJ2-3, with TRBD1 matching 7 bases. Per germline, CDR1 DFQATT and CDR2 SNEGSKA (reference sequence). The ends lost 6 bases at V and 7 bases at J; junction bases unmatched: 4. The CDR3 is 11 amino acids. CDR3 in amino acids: CSAETGNTQYF. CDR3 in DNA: TGCAGTGCCGAGACAGGGAATACGCAGTATTTT.

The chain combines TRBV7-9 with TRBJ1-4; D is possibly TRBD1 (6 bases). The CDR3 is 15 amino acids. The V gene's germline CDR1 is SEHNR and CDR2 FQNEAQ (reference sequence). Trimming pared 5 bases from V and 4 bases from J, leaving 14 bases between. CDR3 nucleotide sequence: TGTGCCAGCAGCCCCGAACAGGGTGTTAATGAAAAACTGTTTTTT. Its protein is CASSPEQGVNEKLFF.

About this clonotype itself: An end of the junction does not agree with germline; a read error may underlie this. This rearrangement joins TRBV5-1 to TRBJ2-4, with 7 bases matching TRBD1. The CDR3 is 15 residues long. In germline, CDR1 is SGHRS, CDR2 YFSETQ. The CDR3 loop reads CASSFSPSDGGQPIF. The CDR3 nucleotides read TGCGCCAGCAGCTTCTCACCATCGGATGGGGGACAGCCTATTTTC.

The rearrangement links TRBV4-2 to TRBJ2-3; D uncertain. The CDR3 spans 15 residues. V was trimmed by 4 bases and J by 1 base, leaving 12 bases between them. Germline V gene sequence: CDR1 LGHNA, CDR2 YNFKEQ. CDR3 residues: CASSPGQSGTDTQYF. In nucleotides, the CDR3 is TGTGCCAGCAGCCCCGGGCAAAGCGGCACAGATACGCAGTATTTT.

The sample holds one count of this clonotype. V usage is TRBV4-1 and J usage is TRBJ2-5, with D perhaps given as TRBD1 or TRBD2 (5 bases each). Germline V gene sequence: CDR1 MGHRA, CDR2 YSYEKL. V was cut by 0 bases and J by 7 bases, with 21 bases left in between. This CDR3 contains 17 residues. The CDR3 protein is CASSQDWDLRIGGTQYF. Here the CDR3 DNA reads TGCGCCAGCAGCCAAGATTGGGACCTGCGGATTGGGGGGACCCAGTACTTC.

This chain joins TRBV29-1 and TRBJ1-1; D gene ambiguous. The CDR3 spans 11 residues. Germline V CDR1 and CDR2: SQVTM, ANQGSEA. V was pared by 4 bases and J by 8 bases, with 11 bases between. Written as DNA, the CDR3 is TGCAGCGTTGGAGTAAGGGCGGAAGCTTTCTTT. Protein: CSVGVRAEAFF.

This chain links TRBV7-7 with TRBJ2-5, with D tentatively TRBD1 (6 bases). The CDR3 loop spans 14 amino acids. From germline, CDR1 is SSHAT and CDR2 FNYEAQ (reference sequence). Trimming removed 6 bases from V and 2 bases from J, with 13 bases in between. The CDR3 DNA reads TGTGCCAGCAGTCAAGACAGGCAGCAAGAGACCCAGTACTTC. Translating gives CASSQDRQQETQYF.

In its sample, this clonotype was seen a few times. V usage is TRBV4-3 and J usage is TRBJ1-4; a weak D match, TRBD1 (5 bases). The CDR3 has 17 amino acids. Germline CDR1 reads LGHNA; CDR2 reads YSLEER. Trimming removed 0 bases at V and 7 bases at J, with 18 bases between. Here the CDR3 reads CASSQDLGQARGEKLFF. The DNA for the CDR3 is TGCGCCAGCAGCCAAGATTTGGGCCAGGCGAGGGGTGAAAAACTGTTTTTT.

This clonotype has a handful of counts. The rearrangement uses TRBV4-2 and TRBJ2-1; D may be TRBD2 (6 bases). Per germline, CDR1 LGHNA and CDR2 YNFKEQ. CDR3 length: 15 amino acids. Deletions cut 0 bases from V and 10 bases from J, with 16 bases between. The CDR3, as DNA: TGTGCCAGCAGCCAAGAAGGCCAACTAGCACCGGAGCAGTTCTTC. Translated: CASSQEGQLAPEQFF.

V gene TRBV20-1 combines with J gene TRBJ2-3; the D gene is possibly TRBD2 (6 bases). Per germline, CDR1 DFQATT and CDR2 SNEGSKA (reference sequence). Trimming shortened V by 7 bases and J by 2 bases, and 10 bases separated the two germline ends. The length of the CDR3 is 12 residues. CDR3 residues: CSETSPTDTQYF. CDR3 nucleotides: TGCAGTGAGACTAGTCCCACAGATACGCAGTATTTT.

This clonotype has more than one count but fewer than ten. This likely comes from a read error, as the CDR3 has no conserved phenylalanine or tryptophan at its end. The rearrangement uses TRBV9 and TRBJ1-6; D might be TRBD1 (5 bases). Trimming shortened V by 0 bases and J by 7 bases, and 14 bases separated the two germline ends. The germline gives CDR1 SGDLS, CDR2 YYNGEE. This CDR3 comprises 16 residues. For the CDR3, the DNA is TGTGCCAGCAGCGTAGGTACCGGGACCCTCAATTCACCCCTCCACTTA. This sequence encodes CASSVGTGTLNSPLHL.

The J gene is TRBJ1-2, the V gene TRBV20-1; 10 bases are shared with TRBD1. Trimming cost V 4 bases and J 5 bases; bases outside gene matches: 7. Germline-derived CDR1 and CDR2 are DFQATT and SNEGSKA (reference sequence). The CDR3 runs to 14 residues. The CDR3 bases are TGCAGTGCTAACCTGGGACAGGGGAAGTATGGCTACACCTTC. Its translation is CSANLGQGKYGYTF.

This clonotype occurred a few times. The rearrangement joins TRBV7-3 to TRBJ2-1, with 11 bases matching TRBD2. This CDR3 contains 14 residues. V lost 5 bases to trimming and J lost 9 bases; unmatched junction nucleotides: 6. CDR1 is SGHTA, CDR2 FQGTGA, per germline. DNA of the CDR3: TGTGCCAGCAGCCCTGGGACTAGCGGAGGTGAGCAGTTCTTC. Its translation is CASSPGTSGGEQFF.

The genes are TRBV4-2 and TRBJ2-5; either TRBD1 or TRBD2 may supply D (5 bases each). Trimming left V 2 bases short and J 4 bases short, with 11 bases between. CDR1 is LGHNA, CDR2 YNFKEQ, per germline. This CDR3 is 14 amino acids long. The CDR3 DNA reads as TGTGCCAGCAGCCAATCGCCCGGGGCAGAGACCCAGTACTTC. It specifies CASSQSPGAETQYF.

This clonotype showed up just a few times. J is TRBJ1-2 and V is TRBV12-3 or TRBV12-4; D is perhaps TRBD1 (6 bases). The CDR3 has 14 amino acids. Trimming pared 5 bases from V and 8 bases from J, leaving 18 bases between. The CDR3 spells CASSPRQVTIGYTF. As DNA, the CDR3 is TGTGCCAGCAGTCCGCGACAGGTTACAATAGGCTACACCTTC.

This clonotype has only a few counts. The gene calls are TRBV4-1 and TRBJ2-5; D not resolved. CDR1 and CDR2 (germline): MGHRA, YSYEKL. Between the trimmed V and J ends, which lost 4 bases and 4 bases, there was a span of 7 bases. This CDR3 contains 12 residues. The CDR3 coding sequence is TGCGCCAGCAGCCTCCCAGGAGAGACCCAGTACTTC. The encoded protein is CASSLPGETQYF.

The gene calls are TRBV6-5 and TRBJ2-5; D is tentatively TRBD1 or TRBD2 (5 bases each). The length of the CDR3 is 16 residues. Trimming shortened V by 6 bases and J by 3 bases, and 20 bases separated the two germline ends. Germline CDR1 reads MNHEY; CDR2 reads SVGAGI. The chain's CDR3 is CASSRPPGPAKETQYF. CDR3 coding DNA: TGTGCCAGCAGCCGCCCTCCGGGACCCGCAAAAGAGACCCAGTACTTC.

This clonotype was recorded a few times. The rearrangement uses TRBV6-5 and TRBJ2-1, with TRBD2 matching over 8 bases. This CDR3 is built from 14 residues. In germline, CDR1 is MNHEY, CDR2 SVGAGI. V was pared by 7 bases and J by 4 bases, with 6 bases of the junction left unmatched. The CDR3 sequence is CASTSGGPYNEQFF. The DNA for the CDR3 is TGTGCCAGCACATCGGGAGGGCCTTACAATGAGCAGTTCTTC.

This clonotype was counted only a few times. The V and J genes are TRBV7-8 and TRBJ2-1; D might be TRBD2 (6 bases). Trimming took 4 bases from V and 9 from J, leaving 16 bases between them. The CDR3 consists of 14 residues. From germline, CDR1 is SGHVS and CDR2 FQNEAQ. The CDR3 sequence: CASSSVRAGSEQFF. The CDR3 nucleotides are TGTGCCAGCAGCTCCGTGCGGGCGGGGAGTGAGCAGTTCTTC. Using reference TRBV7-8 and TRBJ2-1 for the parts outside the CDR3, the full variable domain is GAGVSQSPRYKVAKRGQDVALRCDPISGHVSLFWYQQALGQGPEFLTYFQNEAQLDKSGLPSDRFFAERPEGSVSTLKIQRTQQEDSAVYLCASSSVRAGSEQFFGPGTRLTVL.

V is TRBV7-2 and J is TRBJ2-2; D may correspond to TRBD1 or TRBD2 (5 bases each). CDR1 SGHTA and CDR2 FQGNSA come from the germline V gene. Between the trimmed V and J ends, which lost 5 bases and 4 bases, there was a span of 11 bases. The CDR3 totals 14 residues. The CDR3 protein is CASSPGAFTGELFF. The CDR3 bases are TGTGCCAGCAGCCCCGGGGCGTTCACCGGGGAGCTGTTTTTT.